This T cell receptor beta chain was found in a study of shared clonotypes between healthy human individuals. Study context: The people who gave samples were a couple of women and three men aged 18 to 49.

The study enrolled healthy HIV-negative adults without recent acute infections or vaccinations as donors. Sequencing was performed with immunoSEQ multiplex PCR; in TCRdb, only in-frame clones are kept and a portion is missing. Among millions of clones listed, roughly 94% were seen once. General study points: Sampling covered blood only; tissue repertoires likely differ. A handful of donors showed sharing of 4.5% to 6% of naive CD4 clonotypes.

Remarks on this clone: Antigen unknown.

The clonotype comes from a man between 18 and 29 years old in good health. Material for sequencing was naive CD4+ T cells sorted from blood. Described subset: CD45RA+ positively selected.

CDR3 sequence: CASSIGGLNQPQHF. In nucleotides, the CDR3 is TGTGCCAGCTCAATCGGGGGGCTCAATCAGCCCCAGCATTTT. J is TRBJ1-5 and V is TRBV18; TRBD1 might be the D (6 bases). The V end lost 5 bases, the J end lost 3 bases, and 11 bases lay between the germline ends. Germline V gene data show CDR1 as KGHSH and CDR2 as LQKENI. This CDR3 comprises 14 residues.